This TCR beta chain was captured by sequencing in a study of metastatic and nonmetastatic thyroid tumors. MiXCR reprocessed the PCR reads for TCRdb. Found here are over 8,000 clones, 20% to 30% of them singletons; the top ten hold under 30%. Trimming removed 6 bases from V and 1 base from J, with 11 bases in between. This CDR3 has 13 amino acids. CDR1 and CDR2 (germline): SQVTM, ANQGSEA. All patients were untreated before thyroid surgery. This clone was seen many times. The genes are TRBV29-1 and TRBJ2-3, with D uncertain. Sequenced material: tumor tissue. The source of this sequence is a female donor with papillary thyroid cancer or a benign thyroid nodule (not recorded which). Some clones in this sample may be carry-over from other donors' samples. The CDR3 is CSVDMAGTDTQYF. DNA of the CDR3: TGCAGCGTCGACATGGCTGGCACAGATACGCAGTATTTT.